A single sample is the source of the 10 T cell receptor beta chains below, sequenced in a study of T cell repertoires in cytomegalovirus infection. TCRdb reanalysed the reads using MiXCR and keeps one entry per CDR3 protein. The sample carries around 94,000 distinct CDR3 sequences, 15% to 20% recorded once. The sample was PBMCs. The origin of the receptors is a human donor in good health (CMV status not recorded). Some clones in this sample may be carry-over from other donors' samples.

Only a few counts were recorded for this clonotype. The chain employs TRBV6-6 and TRBJ1-5; D is undetermined. The V and J ends lost 5 bases and 0 bases respectively, with 8 bases between them. Germline V gene sequence: CDR1 MNHNY, CDR2 SVGAGI (reference sequence). This CDR3 is built from 14 residues. CDR3 sequence: CASSPMYSNQPQHF. CDR3 DNA sequence: TGTGCCAGCAGTCCGATGTATAGCAATCAGCCCCAGCATTTT.

This clonotype has just a few counts. The V and J genes are TRBV6-6 and TRBJ1-5; D not certain. There are 16 residues in the CDR3. Germline V gives CDR1 MNHNY, CDR2 SVGAGI (reference sequence). V lost 2 bases to trimming and J lost 0 bases, with 11 bases between them. For the CDR3, the DNA is TGTGCCAGCAGTTACCAAACCGAATATAGCAATCAGCCCCAGCATTTT. Translating it yields CASSYQTEYSNQPQHF.

This clonotype was seen at least ten times. This chain joins TRBV7-8 and TRBJ1-1; TRBD1 agrees at 8 bases. Per the germline V gene, CDR1 is SGHVS and CDR2 is FQNEAQ. With 6 bases clipped from V and 1 base from J, the junction kept 7 bases outside the gene matches. CDR3 length: 15 residues. The CDR3 DNA follows: TGTGCCAGCAGACACCGGGACAGGCCGAACACTGAAGCTTTCTTT. This encodes CASRHRDRPNTEAFF.

This clonotype was counted at least ten times. This rearrangement joins TRBV28 to TRBJ1-5; 7 nucleotides agree with TRBD1. Germline CDR1 MDHEN, CDR2 SYDVKM. This CDR3 region has 14 residues. V shed 4 bases, J shed 3 bases, and the junction held 3 bases outside the gene matches. This CDR3 is CASSSGQFNQPQHF. The DNA for the CDR3 is TGTGCCAGCAGTTCGGGACAGTTCAATCAGCCCCAGCATTTT.

Within the sample, this clonotype is medium-sized. The gene calls are TRBV7-2 and TRBJ2-2; 9 bases match TRBD1. The length of the CDR3 is 15 residues. The germline gives CDR1 SGHTA, CDR2 FQGNSA. The trim removed 6 bases at V and 1 base at J, leaving 3 bases unmatched. This CDR3 reads CASSRDRVNTGELFF. The CDR3 DNA follows: TGTGCCAGCAGTCGGGACAGGGTGAACACCGGGGAGCTGTTTTTT.

This sequence joins TRBV7-2 and TRBJ2-3, with unresolved D. Trimming stripped 2 bases from V and 5 bases from J, with 11 bases between. CDR1 and CDR2 (germline): SGHTA, FQGNSA. The CDR3 extends over 14 amino acids. The CDR3 spells CASSLWSNRDTQYF. CDR3 DNA sequence: TGTGCCAGCAGCTTATGGTCGAACCGAGATACGCAGTATTTT.

This clonotype was picked up a small number of times. In DNA form, the CDR3 reads TGTGCCAGCACTCCAGTCCGGGTACGGCAGCCCCAGCATTTT. Protein: CASTPVRVRQPQHF. The chain employs TRBV7-6 and TRBJ1-5; D ambiguous. This CDR3 spans 14 amino acids. Trimming cost V 7 bases and J 7 bases, with 17 bases left between them. Per the germline V gene, CDR1 is SGHVS and CDR2 is FNYEAQ.

J is TRBJ1-3 and V is TRBV7-9, with 9 bases identical to TRBD1. Germline CDR1 SEHNR, CDR2 FQNEAQ (reference sequence). The ends lost 3 bases at V and 4 bases at J; junction bases unmatched: 10. The CDR3 is 17 residues long. The CDR3 loop reads CASSFGRTGASGNTIYF. The CDR3 DNA reads TGTGCCAGCAGCTTCGGTAGGACAGGGGCCTCAGGAAACACCATATATTTT.

Concerning this clonotype itself: This may be a read error, as it is one base from a much larger clone. The CDR3 DNA follows: TGTGCCAGCAGCTTCGGGGTCCGCTCCTACAATGAGCAGTTCTTC. It encodes CASSFGVRSYNEQFF. The chain carries TRBV11-2 and TRBJ2-1, with D perhaps TRBD2 (5 bases). CDR1 is SGHAT, CDR2 FQNNGV, per germline. The V and J ends lost 3 bases and 0 bases respectively, with 9 bases between them. The CDR3 totals 15 residues.

This clonotype showed up just once. The chain carries TRBV27 and TRBJ2-1, with 10 bases that match TRBD1. Germline values: CDR1 MNHEY, CDR2 SMNVEV (reference sequence). The CDR3 consists of 17 residues. V shed 2 bases, J shed 8 bases, and the junction held 12 bases outside the gene matches. CDR3 coding DNA: TGTGCCAGCAGTTTACGAAACCGGGACAGGGGAGCCGATGAGCAGTTCTTC. Its protein product is CASSLRNRDRGADEQFF.